These 18 T cell receptor beta chains were sequenced from one sample in a study of blood T cell repertoires in COVID-19. The table came from immunoSEQ multiplex PCR; TCRdb's copy has only in-frame clones and leaves some out. This table has 250,000 to 300,000 clones, around 87% appearing once. Input material: peripheral blood. The origin of the receptors is a woman aged 60-70 years with COVID-19, enrolled during active disease.

The chain combines TRBV5-1 with TRBJ2-1; no firm D call. The CDR3 loop spans 14 amino acids. The germline V gene has CDR1 SGHRS and CDR2 YFSETQ. The V gene lost 0 bases and the J gene lost 7 bases, with 11 bases spanning the gap. The CDR3 region has the DNA TGCGCCAGCAGCTTGGAAGTGAGAGGTAATGAGCAGTTCTTC. This gives the protein CASSLEVRGNEQFF.

Only one count was recorded for this clone. The genes are TRBV7-2 and TRBJ1-1, with D unresolved. The CDR3 covers 14 residues. V shed 3 bases and J shed 6 bases, with 14 bases lying between them. Germline V gene lookup returns CDR1 SGHTA and CDR2 FQGNSA. CDR3 bases: TGTGCCAGCAGCTTTTCCGCGACGGCGGCTGAAGCTTTCTTT. Translated, it gives CASSFSATAAEAFF.

The V gene is TRBV6-5, the J gene TRBJ2-7, with D maybe TRBD2 (5 bases). V dropped 4 bases and J dropped 9 bases, with 16 bases sitting between them. The CDR3 has 13 amino acids. Germline V gene data show CDR1 as MNHEY and CDR2 as SVGAGI. The CDR3 bases are TGTGCCAGCAGTTCCGCGAGGACGGCGGGGCAGTACTTC. Protein sequence: CASSSARTAGQYF.

V and J are TRBV29-1 and TRBJ2-7; 9 positions match TRBD1. V trimming: 3 bases; J trimming: 3 bases; junction bases outside the gene matches: 9. Germline V gene data show CDR1 as SQVTM and CDR2 as ANQGSEA. The length of the CDR3 is 15 residues. The CDR3 is CSVDNSGQGSYEQYF. The CDR3 DNA follows: TGCAGCGTTGACAATTCGGGACAGGGTAGCTACGAGCAGTACTTC.

The chain employs TRBV28 and TRBJ2-3; 9 bases fit TRBD2. This CDR3 region has 20 residues. Germline lookup yields CDR1 MDHEN and CDR2 SYDVKM. V lost 3 bases, J lost 1 base, and 17 bases stayed unmatched. CDR3 sequence (DNA): TGTGCCAGCAGTTTGGGCTACCGGAGCGGGAGGTCCGTGGGCACAGATACGCAGTATTTT. Residues: CASSLGYRSGRSVGTDTQYF.

The rearrangement uses TRBV27 and TRBJ1-5; D is unresolved. CDR1 and CDR2 from the germline V gene are MNHEY and SMNVEV (reference sequence). The CDR3 contains 12 residues. Trimming pared 4 bases from V and 7 bases from J, leaving 8 bases between. CDR3 in DNA: TGTGCCAGCAGTTCCGGGGTGCAGCCCCAGCATTTT. Protein sequence: CASSSGVQPQHF.

A single count supports this clone. The rearrangement joins TRBV11-2 to TRBJ2-7; no reliable D call. This CDR3 is built from 13 residues. V shed 3 bases and J shed 7 bases, with 13 bases lying between them. Germline-derived CDR1 and CDR2 are SGHAT and FQNNGV. The CDR3 DNA reads as TGTGCCAGCAGCTTGCTGGGCTCTCGGGAGCAGTACTTC. This sequence encodes CASSLLGSREQYF.

The chain links TRBV6-6 to TRBJ1-3; perhaps TRBD1 as D (6 bases). Germline values: CDR1 MNHNY, CDR2 SVGAGI (reference sequence). V lost 10 bases and J 3 bases, leaving 13 bases between the germline ends. The CDR3 totals 13 residues. Here the CDR3 reads CATIPRGGNTIYF. In nucleotides, the CDR3 is TGTGCCACCATACCCAGGGGTGGAAACACCATATATTTT.

This chain uses TRBV30 with TRBJ1-6, with D unclear. Germline CDR1 reads GTSNPN; CDR2 reads SVGIG (reference sequence). V lost 0 bases and J 9 bases, leaving 6 bases between the germline ends. The CDR3 contains 12 residues. The CDR3 coding sequence is TGTGCCTGGAGTGTATCTCTTTCACCCCTCCACTTT. This codes for CAWSVSLSPLHF.

This clone was picked up a small number of times. The chain employs TRBV28 and TRBJ1-2; TRBD1 aligns across 9 bases. Germline CDR1 is MDHEN and CDR2 is SYDVKM. The CDR3 sequence is 16 residues long. V was clipped by 5 bases and J by 8 bases; unmatched bases: 15. CDR3 sequence: CASSPIPLTGGNGYTF. CDR3 DNA sequence: TGTGCCAGCAGTCCAATTCCTTTGACAGGGGGGAACGGCTACACCTTC.

The V gene is TRBV7-7, the J gene TRBJ2-5; 7 nucleotides agree with TRBD1. Germline V CDR1 and CDR2: SSHAT, FNYEAQ (reference sequence). The CDR3 covers 14 residues. The V gene end was trimmed by 1 base and the J gene end by 1 base; junction bases not matched to a gene: 0. For the CDR3, the DNA is TGTGCCAGCAGCTTAGGACAGGGCCAAGAGACCCAGTACTTC. Translating it yields CASSLGQGQETQYF.

This clone appeared a few times. J is TRBJ1-1 and V is TRBV19; 7 bases line up with TRBD1. V lost 1 base, J lost 2 bases, and 4 bases stayed unmatched. This CDR3 is 15 amino acids long. Germline V CDR1 and CDR2: LNHDA, SQIVND (reference sequence). DNA of the CDR3: TGTGCCAGTAGTATAGCTGACAGGGTCAACACTGAAGCTTTCTTT. This codes for CASSIADRVNTEAFF.

The chain links TRBV4-2 to TRBJ2-7; D might be TRBD1 (5 bases). This CDR3 contains 16 residues. V gave up 3 bases and J gave up 2 bases, with 17 bases separating them. Germline CDR1 reads LGHNA; CDR2 reads YNFKEQ. CDR3 sequence reads: CASSQSLFIGAYEQYF. The CDR3 coding sequence is TGTGCCAGCAGCCAGAGCCTTTTCATAGGGGCCTACGAGCAGTACTTC.

The rearrangement links TRBV7-9 to TRBJ2-3, with D perhaps TRBD1 (6 bases). Germline V CDR1 and CDR2: SEHNR, FQNEAQ (reference sequence). Trimming removed 3 bases at V and 2 bases at J, with 9 bases between. The CDR3 runs 14 residues. This CDR3 reads CASSFGGNTDTQYF. CDR3 nucleotides: TGTGCCAGCAGCTTTGGGGGCAACACAGATACGCAGTATTTT.

The chain employs TRBV6-2 or TRBV6-3 and TRBJ1-5, with 10 nucleotides matching TRBD1. This CDR3 region has 16 residues. The germline gives CDR1 MNHEY, CDR2 SVGEGT. V dropped 0 bases and J dropped 3; count of bases not matched to a gene: 2. CDR3 nucleotides: TGTGCCAGCAGTTACTCGGGGACAGGGGTCAATCAGCCCCAGCATTTT. Residues: CASSYSGTGVNQPQHF.

This chain joins TRBV5-4 and TRBJ2-5, with TRBD2 matching 15 bases. Looked up from germline, CDR1 is SGHNT and CDR2 is YYREEE (reference sequence). This CDR3 contains 16 residues. V trimming: 4 bases; J trimming: 5 bases; junction bases outside the gene matches: 6. This CDR3 is CASSRGLAGGLETQYF. The CDR3 DNA reads as TGTGCCAGCAGCCGTGGACTAGCGGGAGGGCTGGAGACCCAGTACTTC.

The rearrangement uses TRBV4-1 and TRBJ2-1; maybe TRBD1 (5 bases). Germline V CDR1 and CDR2: MGHRA, YSYEKL. This CDR3 comprises 16 residues. V was cut by 0 bases and J by 3 bases, with 12 bases left in between. This CDR3 reads CASSQDHYDSYNEQFF. CDR3 nucleotides: TGCGCCAGCAGCCAAGATCACTATGACAGCTACAATGAGCAGTTCTTC.

This clone was recorded only once. V usage is TRBV10-1 and J usage is TRBJ2-1; 7 nucleotides line up with TRBD2. V dropped 0 bases and J dropped 9; count of bases not matched to a gene: 23. Germline values: CDR1 WNHNN, CDR2 SYGVQD (reference sequence). This CDR3 comprises 20 residues. CDR3 DNA: TGCGCCAGCAGTGAGTCGACTCAGTCCGGACTAGGGCTAAAGTCCGGTGAGCAGTTCTTC. Its protein is CASSESTQSGLGLKSGEQFF.